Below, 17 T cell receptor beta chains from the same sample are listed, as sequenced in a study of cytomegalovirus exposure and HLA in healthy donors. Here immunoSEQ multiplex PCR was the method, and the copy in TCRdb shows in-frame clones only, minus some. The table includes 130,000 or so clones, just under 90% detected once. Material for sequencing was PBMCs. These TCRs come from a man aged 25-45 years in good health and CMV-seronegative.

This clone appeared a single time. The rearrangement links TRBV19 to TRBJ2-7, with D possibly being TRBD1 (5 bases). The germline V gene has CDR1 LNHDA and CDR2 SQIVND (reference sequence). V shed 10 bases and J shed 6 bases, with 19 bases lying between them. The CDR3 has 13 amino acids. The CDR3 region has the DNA TGTGCCACGTCAATGGTAGGGGTGGCCGAGCAGTACTTC. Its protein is CATSMVGVAEQYF.

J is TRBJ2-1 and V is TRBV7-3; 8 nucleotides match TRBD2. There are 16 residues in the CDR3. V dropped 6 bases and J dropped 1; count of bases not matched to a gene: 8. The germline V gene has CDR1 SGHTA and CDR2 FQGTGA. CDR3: CASSPGGGRSYNEQFF. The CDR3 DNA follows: TGTGCCAGCAGTCCCGGCGGGGGGCGGTCCTACAATGAGCAGTTCTTC.

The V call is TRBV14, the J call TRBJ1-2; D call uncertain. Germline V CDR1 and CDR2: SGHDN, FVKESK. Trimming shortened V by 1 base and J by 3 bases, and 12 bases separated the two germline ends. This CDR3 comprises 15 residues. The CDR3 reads CASSQAYRGDYGYTF. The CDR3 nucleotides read TGTGCCAGCAGCCAAGCCTATCGGGGAGACTATGGCTACACCTTC.

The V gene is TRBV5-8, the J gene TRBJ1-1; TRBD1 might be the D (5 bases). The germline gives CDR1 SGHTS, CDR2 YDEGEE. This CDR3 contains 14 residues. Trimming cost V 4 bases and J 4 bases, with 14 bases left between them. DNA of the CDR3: TGTGCCAGCAGCAGCAGGGACGGGAGCACTGAAGCTTTCTTT. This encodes CASSSRDGSTEAFF.

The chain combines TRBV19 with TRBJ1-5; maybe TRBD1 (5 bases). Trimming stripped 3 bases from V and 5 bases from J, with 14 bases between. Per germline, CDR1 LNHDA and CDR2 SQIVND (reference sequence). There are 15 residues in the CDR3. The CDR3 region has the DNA TGTGCCAGTAGTATCATGGGGCGACGGGATCAGCCCCAGCATTTT. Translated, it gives CASSIMGRRDQPQHF.

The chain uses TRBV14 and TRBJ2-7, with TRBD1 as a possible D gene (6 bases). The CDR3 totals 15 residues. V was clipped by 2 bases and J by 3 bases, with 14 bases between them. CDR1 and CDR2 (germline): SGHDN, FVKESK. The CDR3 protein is CASSQSAQQGYEQYF. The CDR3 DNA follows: TGTGCCAGCAGCCAAAGCGCCCAACAGGGCTACGAGCAGTACTTC.

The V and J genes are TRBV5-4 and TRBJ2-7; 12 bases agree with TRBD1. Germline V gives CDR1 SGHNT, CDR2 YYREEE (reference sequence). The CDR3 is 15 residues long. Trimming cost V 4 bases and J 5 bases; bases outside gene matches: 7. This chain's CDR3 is CASSRAGTGGHEQYF. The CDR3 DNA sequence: TGTGCCAGCAGCAGAGCCGGGACAGGGGGCCACGAGCAGTACTTC. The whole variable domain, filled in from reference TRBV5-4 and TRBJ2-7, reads ETGVTQSPTHLIKTRGQQVTLRCSSQSGHNTVSWYQQALGQGPQFIFQYYREEENGRGNFPPRFSGLQFPNYSSELNVNALELDDSALYLCASSRAGTGGHEQYFGPGTRLTVT.

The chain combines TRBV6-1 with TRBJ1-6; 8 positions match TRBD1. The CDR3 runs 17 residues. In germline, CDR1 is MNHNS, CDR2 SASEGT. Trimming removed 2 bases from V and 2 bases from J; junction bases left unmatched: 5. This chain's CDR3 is CASSESGGGTYNSPLHF. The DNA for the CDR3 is TGTGCCAGCAGTGAATCAGGGGGCGGAACCTATAATTCACCCCTCCACTTT.

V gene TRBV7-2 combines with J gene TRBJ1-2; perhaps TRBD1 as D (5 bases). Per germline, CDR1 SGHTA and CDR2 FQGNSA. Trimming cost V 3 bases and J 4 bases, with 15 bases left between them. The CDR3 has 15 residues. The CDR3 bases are TGTGCCAGCAGCTTTAGTGGCCAGGGCCCCTATGGCTACACCTTC. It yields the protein CASSFSGQGPYGYTF.

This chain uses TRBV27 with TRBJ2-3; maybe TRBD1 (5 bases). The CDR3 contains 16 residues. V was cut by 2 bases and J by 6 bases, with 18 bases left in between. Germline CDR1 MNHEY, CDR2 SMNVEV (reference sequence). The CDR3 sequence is CASSLSRVRGQDTQYF. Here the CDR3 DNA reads TGTGCCAGCAGTTTAAGCAGGGTAAGGGGTCAGGATACGCAGTATTTT.

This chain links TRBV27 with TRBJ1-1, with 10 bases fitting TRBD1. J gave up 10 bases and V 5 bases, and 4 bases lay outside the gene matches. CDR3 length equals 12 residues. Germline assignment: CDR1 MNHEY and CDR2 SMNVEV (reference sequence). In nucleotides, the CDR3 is TGTGCCAGCAGTCCCCGGACAGGGGGAGCTTTCTTT. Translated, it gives CASSPRTGGAFF.

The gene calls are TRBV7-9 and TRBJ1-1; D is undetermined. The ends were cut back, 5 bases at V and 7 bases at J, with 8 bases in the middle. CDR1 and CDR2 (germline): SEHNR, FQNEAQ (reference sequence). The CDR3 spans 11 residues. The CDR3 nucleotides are TGTGCCAGCAGCGGAGACTTTGAAGCTTTCTTT. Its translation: CASSGDFEAFF.

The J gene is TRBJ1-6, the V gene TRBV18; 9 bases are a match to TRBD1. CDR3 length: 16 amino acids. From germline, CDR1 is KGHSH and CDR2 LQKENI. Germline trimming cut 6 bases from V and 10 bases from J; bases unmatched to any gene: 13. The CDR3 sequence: CASSYTSTGGRSPLHF. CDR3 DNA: TGTGCCAGCTCTTACACCTCAACAGGGGGCAGATCACCCCTCCACTTT. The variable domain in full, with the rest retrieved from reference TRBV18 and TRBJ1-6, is NAGVMQNPRHLVRRRGQEARLRCSPMKGHSHVYWYRQLPEEGLKFMVYLQKENIIDESGMPKERFSAEFPKEGPSILRIQQVVRGDSAAYFCASSYTSTGGRSPLHFGNGTRLTVT.

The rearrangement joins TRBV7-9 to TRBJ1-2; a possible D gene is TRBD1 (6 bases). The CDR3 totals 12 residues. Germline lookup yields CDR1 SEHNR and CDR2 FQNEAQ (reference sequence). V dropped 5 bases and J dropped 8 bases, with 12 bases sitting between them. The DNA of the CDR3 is TGTGCCAGCAGCATATGGGGGCTCGGCTACACCTTC. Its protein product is CASSIWGLGYTF.

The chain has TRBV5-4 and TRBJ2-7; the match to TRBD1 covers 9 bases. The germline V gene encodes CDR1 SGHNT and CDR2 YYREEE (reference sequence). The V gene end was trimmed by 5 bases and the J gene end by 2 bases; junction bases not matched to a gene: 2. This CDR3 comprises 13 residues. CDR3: CASSGTGTYEQYF. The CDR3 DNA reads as TGTGCCAGCAGTGGGACAGGGACCTACGAGCAGTACTTC.

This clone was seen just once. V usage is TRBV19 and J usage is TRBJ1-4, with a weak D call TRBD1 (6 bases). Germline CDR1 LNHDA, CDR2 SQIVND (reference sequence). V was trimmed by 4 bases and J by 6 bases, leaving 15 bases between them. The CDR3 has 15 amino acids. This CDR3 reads CASSKPPNRDEKLFF. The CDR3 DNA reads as TGTGCCAGTAGTAAGCCACCTAACAGGGATGAAAAACTGTTTTTT. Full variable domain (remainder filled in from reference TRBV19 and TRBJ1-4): DGGITQSPKYLFRKEGQNVTLSCEQNLNHDAMYWYRQDPGQGLRLIYYSQIVNDFQKGDIAEGYSVSREKKESFPLTVTSAQKNPTAFYLCASSKPPNRDEKLFFGSGTQLSVL.

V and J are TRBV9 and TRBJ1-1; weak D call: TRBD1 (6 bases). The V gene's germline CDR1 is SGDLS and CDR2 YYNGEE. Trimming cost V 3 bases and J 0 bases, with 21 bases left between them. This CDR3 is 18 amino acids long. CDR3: CASSASWTESSMNTEAFF. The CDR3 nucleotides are TGTGCCAGCAGCGCCTCTTGGACAGAATCATCCATGAACACTGAAGCTTTCTTT.